One TCR beta chain is described in this entry. This CDR3 is built from 15 residues. Deletions cut 8 bases from V and 4 bases from J, with 18 bases between. CDR1 and CDR2 from the germline V gene are SGHVS and FQNEAQ. This entry comes from a study of OX40 agonist ivuxolimab in advanced cancers. The overall study: Ivuxolimab doses were 0.01, 0.1, 0.3, 1.5, 3 or 10 mg/kg every 2 weeks. Those enrolled were 80% to 85% male, with a mean age of roughly 62 years and ages from about 20 to 85.

Clones were sequenced by immunoSEQ multiplex PCR, and TCRdb holds only the in-frame ones, with some missing. The sample shows about 120,000 clones, around 93% of them seen only once. This sample comprised CD4+ or CD8+ T cells sorted from blood, obtained in a trial of the OX40 agonist ivuxolimab. The chain combines TRBV7-8 with TRBJ1-5; tentatively, D is TRBD1 (5 bases). The receptor was derived from an adult with an advanced solid tumor such as melanoma, head and neck, liver or kidney cancer. The CDR3 nucleotides are TGTGCCAGCGGGCTGACCAACGGGGCGAATCAGCCCCAGCATTTT. It codes for CASGLTNGANQPQHF.